Following are 18 T cell receptor beta chains from one sample sequenced in a study of cytomegalovirus exposure and HLA in healthy donors. PCR primers comprised 60 Vbeta and 13 Jbeta primers. Produced via immunoSEQ multiplex PCR; TCRdb's table is partial and in-frame only. Its table records approximately 72,000 clones. Sample: PBMCs. The receptors here all came from a man aged 40-50 years in good health and CMV-seronegative.

The chain employs TRBV15 and TRBJ1-2; D uncertain. The CDR3 covers 14 residues. V was cut by 0 bases and J by 4 bases, with 9 bases left in between. CDR1 and CDR2 (germline): LNHNV, YYDKDF (reference sequence). Here the CDR3 reads CATSREGSPYGYTF. The CDR3 DNA reads TGTGCCACCAGCAGAGAGGGCAGCCCCTATGGCTACACCTTC.

The chain couples TRBV6-6 to TRBJ2-1; D remains unclear. V lost 0 bases, J lost 3 bases, and 6 bases lay in between. The length of the CDR3 is 14 residues. Germline assignment: CDR1 MNHNY and CDR2 SVGAGI (reference sequence). Written as DNA, the CDR3 is TGTGCCAGCAGTTACTCCACTGACTACAATGAGCAGTTCTTC. This sequence encodes CASSYSTDYNEQFF.

The rearrangement links TRBV7-8 to TRBJ1-1; D not certain. Trimming removed 5 bases from V and 1 base from J, with 20 bases in between. Germline lookup yields CDR1 SGHVS and CDR2 FQNEAQ. This CDR3 comprises 17 residues. In DNA form, the CDR3 reads TGTGCCAGCAGCCCCCGAGGGCCGGGTACTTCGAACACTGAAGCTTTCTTT. It translates to CASSPRGPGTSNTEAFF.

This clone is labeled medium-sized based on frequency. The chain combines TRBV6-4 with TRBJ2-1; a possible D gene is TRBD1 (5 bases). The V gene's germline CDR1 is MRHNA and CDR2 SNTAGT. Trimming removed 0 bases at V and 5 bases at J, with 5 bases between. This CDR3 region has 13 residues. The DNA of the CDR3 is TGTGCCAGCAGTGACTCGGACAACAATGAGCAGTTCTTC. It codes for CASSDSDNNEQFF.

The chain has TRBV19 and TRBJ2-3, with 10 bases aligning to TRBD2. This CDR3 is built from 19 residues. The germline V gene encodes CDR1 LNHDA and CDR2 SQIVND (reference sequence). Germline trimming cut 5 bases from V and 0 bases from J; bases unmatched to any gene: 14. The CDR3 here is CASSAISQRGGTSTDTQYF. The CDR3, as DNA: TGTGCCAGTAGTGCCATCTCTCAGCGGGGGGGAACTAGCACAGATACGCAGTATTTT.

The chain uses TRBV30 and TRBJ1-2, with TRBD1 matching over 7 bases. This CDR3 is 12 amino acids long. V dropped 3 bases and J dropped 8; count of bases not matched to a gene: 6. Germline V gene lookup returns CDR1 GTSNPN and CDR2 SVGIG (reference sequence). This chain's CDR3 is CAWRTGNGGYTF. The CDR3, as DNA: TGTGCCTGGAGGACAGGGAATGGGGGCTACACCTTC. The full variable domain, rest sourced from reference TRBV30 and TRBJ1-2, is SQTIHQWPATLVQPVGSPLSLECTVEGTSNPNLYWYRQAAGRGLQLLFYSVGIGQISSEVPQNLSASRPQDRQFILSSKKLLLSDSGFYLCAWRTGNGGYTFGSGTRLTVV.

The CDR3 nucleotides read TGTGCCAGCAGCGCTGCCGGGACAGGGGTGTCGGCCCTCCACTTT. Its protein product is CASSAAGTGVSALHF. The chain couples TRBV9 to TRBJ1-6; 10 bases are a match to TRBD1. CDR1 SGDLS and CDR2 YYNGEE come from the germline V gene. CDR3 length: 15 residues. J lost 14 bases, V lost 3 bases, and 11 bases had no gene match. The entire variable domain, with the rest obtained from reference TRBV9 and TRBJ1-6, is as follows: DSGVTQTPKHLITATGQRVTLRCSPRSGDLSVYWYQQSLDQGLQFLIQYYNGEERAKGNILERFSAQQFPDLHSELNLSSLELGDSALYFCASSAAGTGVSALHFGNGTRLTVT.

The gene calls are TRBV5-8 and TRBJ1-5, with TRBD1 matching over 9 bases. J was trimmed by 5 bases and V by 0 bases; bases with no gene match: 12. Germline-derived CDR1 and CDR2 are SGHTS and YDEGEE. The CDR3 runs to 18 residues. The CDR3 sequence: CASSLARDRVVLDQPQHF. The CDR3 bases are TGTGCCAGCAGCTTGGCACGGGACAGGGTAGTTCTCGATCAGCCCCAGCATTTT. The full variable domain, with the rest looked up from reference TRBV5-8 and TRBJ1-5, is EAGVTQSPTHLIKTRGQQATLRCSPISGHTSVYWYQQALGLGLQFLLWYDEGEERNRGNFPPRFSGRQFPNYSSELNVNALELEDSALYLCASSLARDRVVLDQPQHFGDGTRLSIL.

The chain employs TRBV27 and TRBJ1-1, with D uncertain. Between the trimmed V and J ends, which lost 5 bases and 0 bases, there was a span of 10 bases. The CDR3 extends over 14 amino acids. Germline CDR1 reads MNHEY; CDR2 reads SMNVEV (reference sequence). CDR3 sequence reads: CASSRRSLNTEAFF. The CDR3 DNA reads TGTGCCAGCAGTAGGAGGTCATTGAACACTGAAGCTTTCTTT.

V is TRBV7-2 and J is TRBJ2-5, with 8 nucleotides matching TRBD1. CDR1 is SGHTA and CDR2 is FQGNSA in the germline V gene. This CDR3 comprises 15 residues. V shed 4 bases and J 7 bases; nucleotides not matched to a gene: 11. CDR3 in DNA: TGTGCCAGCAGCTACGTAGGGACAGGTCGGGGGACCCAGTACTTC. Encoded protein: CASSYVGTGRGTQYF.

The chain couples TRBV19 to TRBJ1-5; D gene uncertain. The CDR3 contains 13 residues. V dropped 3 bases and J dropped 8 bases, with 11 bases sitting between them. The germline V gene encodes CDR1 LNHDA and CDR2 SQIVND (reference sequence). The CDR3 DNA is TGTGCCAGTAGTATCGGAGGAGGGAAGCCCCAGCATTTT. This codes for CASSIGGGKPQHF.

V usage is TRBV15 and J usage is TRBJ2-2; a weak D match, TRBD1 (6 bases). Trimming stripped 0 bases from V and 4 bases from J, with 12 bases between. CDR1 and CDR2 (germline): LNHNV, YYDKDF (reference sequence). This CDR3 comprises 16 residues. CDR3: CATSRDRGSVTGELFF. The CDR3, as DNA: TGTGCCACCAGCAGAGACAGGGGTTCAGTCACCGGGGAGCTGTTTTTT.

V is TRBV29-1 and J is TRBJ2-1; 10 positions agree with TRBD1. CDR1 is SQVTM and CDR2 is ANQGSEA in the germline V gene. V lost 3 bases and J lost 9; bases outside the gene matches: 17. The CDR3 is 17 amino acids. The CDR3 DNA reads TGCAGCGTTGATCTTACCCGGGACAGGGGAACTTACCTTGAGCAGTTCTTC. As protein: CSVDLTRDRGTYLEQFF.

The chain joins TRBV14 to TRBJ2-1; D remains ambiguous. The V end was cut by 3 bases, the J end by 6 bases, with 9 bases between. CDR1 is SGHDN and CDR2 is FVKESK in the germline V gene. The CDR3 totals 13 residues. The CDR3 DNA is TGTGCCAGCAGCCATGGCGGTCCCAATGAGCAGTTCTTC. Translation gives CASSHGGPNEQFF.

For the CDR3, the DNA is TGTGCCAGCAGTTTCCCGGGACAGGGTTTGTATGGCTACACCTTC. Translated: CASSFPGQGLYGYTF. The J gene is TRBJ1-2, the V gene TRBV28; 9 nucleotides match TRBD1. Germline V gene data show CDR1 as MDHEN and CDR2 as SYDVKM. The CDR3 runs 15 residues. Trimming removed 3 bases from V and 5 bases from J; junction bases left unmatched: 7.

The genes are TRBV6-4 and TRBJ2-3; TRBD2 might be the D (7 bases). Germline loops: CDR1 MRHNA, CDR2 SNTAGT. The germline V and J ends were trimmed by 2 bases and 2 bases, with 11 bases remaining between them. The CDR3 runs to 15 residues. Here the CDR3 DNA reads TGTGCCAGCAGTGACGGGGGGGCCGACACAGATACGCAGTATTTT. Translated: CASSDGGADTDTQYF.

The chain carries TRBV19 and TRBJ1-6; D perhaps matches TRBD1 (6 bases). Germline assignment: CDR1 LNHDA and CDR2 SQIVND (reference sequence). The V end was cut by 7 bases, the J end by 5 bases, with 15 bases between. The CDR3 is made up of 15 amino acids. The CDR3 here is CASIPTGTNNSPLHF. The CDR3 DNA reads as TGTGCCAGTATACCAACAGGGACCAATAATTCACCCCTCCACTTT.

For the CDR3, the DNA is TGTGCCAGTAGTATAGCGGGGATTTACAGCAATCAGCCCCAGCATTTT. Its protein product is CASSIAGIYSNQPQHF. The chain recombines TRBV19 with TRBJ1-5; D gene uncertain. The CDR3 covers 16 residues. The V end was cut by 1 base, the J end by 1 base, with 11 bases between. Germline CDR1 LNHDA, CDR2 SQIVND (reference sequence).